This T cell receptor (beta chain) was sequenced during a study of shared clonotypes between healthy human individuals. Study observations and caveats: Among a handful of donors, around 5% of naive CD4 clonotypes were found in common.

With respect to this clone: Its antigen is as yet unknown.

CD45RO-negative, CCR7-positively selected cells formed the naive CD8 fraction, excluding terminally differentiated effector memory CD45RA+ cells. All donors were Caucasian adults living in Nashville, Tennessee. A roughly 200 ng quantity of DNA, tens of thousands of T cell genomes, went into the sorted-subset replicate PCRs. Assay: immunoSEQ multiplex PCR; the TCRdb copy retains only in-frame clones and omits some. The sample lists about 2 million clones; around 96% were seen once. This sequence was found in a man younger than 35 in good health. Material: naive CD8+ T cells sorted from blood.

The CDR3 sequence: CATSIEGPYGYTF. CDR3 nucleotide sequence: TGTGCCACCAGCATCGAAGGGCCTTATGGCTACACCTTC. V is TRBV15 and J is TRBJ1-2; D not certain. Trimming left V 4 bases short and J 5 bases short, with 11 bases between. CDR3 length: 13 amino acids. Germline loops: CDR1 LNHNV, CDR2 YYDKDF (reference sequence).